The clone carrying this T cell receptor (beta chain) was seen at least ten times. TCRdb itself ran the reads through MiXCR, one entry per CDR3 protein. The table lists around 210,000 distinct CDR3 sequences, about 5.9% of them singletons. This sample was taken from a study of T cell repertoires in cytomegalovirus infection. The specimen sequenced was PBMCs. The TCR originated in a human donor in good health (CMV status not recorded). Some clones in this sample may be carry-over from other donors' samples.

As DNA, the CDR3 is TGCGCCAGCAGCCAAGAGTTGGGGTTCACCGGGGAGCTGTTTTTT. This gives the protein CASSQELGFTGELFF. The chain couples TRBV4-3 to TRBJ2-2; no clear D. V was pared by 0 bases and J by 4 bases, with 9 bases between. The germline gives CDR1 LGHNA, CDR2 YSLEER. CDR3 size: 15 residues.